This TCR beta chain originates from a study of PD-L1 blockade in urothelial cancer. Germline lookup yields CDR1 SNHLY and CDR2 FYNNEI. The CDR3 is 14 residues long. Trimming stripped 5 bases from V and 4 bases from J, with 12 bases between. Data came from immunoSEQ multiplex PCR; TCRdb stores just in-frame clones and leaves some out. Of about 72,000 clones listed, approximately 86% are singletons. Time point in this sample: pretreatment peripheral blood. Sequenced material: PBMCs, taken around atezolizumab (anti-PD-L1) treatment. This chain joins TRBV2 and TRBJ1-5, with D possibly matching TRBD1 (6 bases). The TCR originated in a man aged 55 to 70 with urothelial cancer. The CDR3 region is CASSRRDINQPQHF. The CDR3 nucleotides read TGTGCCAGCAGTAGACGGGACATAAATCAGCCCCAGCATTTT.